Presented here are 31 T cell receptor beta chains from one specimen sequenced in a study of T cell changes during pregnancy in multiple sclerosis. Only in-frame clones appear in the TCRdb table, and some are missing; sequencing was by immunoSEQ multiplex PCR. Among about 46,000 clones, about 91% were seen once, and the ten largest hold around 10%. The sample consisted of CD8+ T cells from peripheral blood mononuclear cells, taken after pregnancy. These receptors originate from a female donor with multiple sclerosis, enrolled in a pregnancy study.

This chain's CDR3 is CASSQAAGTYNEQFF. The CDR3 region has the DNA TGTGCCAGCAGCCAAGCTGCGGGAACATACAATGAGCAGTTCTTC. The V call is TRBV4-2, the J call TRBJ2-1; TRBD2 might be the D (6 bases). The CDR3 is 15 amino acids. Germline CDR1 reads LGHNA; CDR2 reads YNFKEQ. V was shortened by 1 base and J by 4 bases, with 11 bases between the two germline ends.

On this clone: Other DNA sequences within the sample encode an identical CDR3. CDR3: CSVVGGYGYTF. The DNA for the CDR3 is TGCAGCGTTGTTGGAGGGTATGGCTACACCTTC. The chain recombines TRBV29-1 with TRBJ1-2; no clear D. The CDR3 sequence is 11 residues long. The V gene's germline CDR1 is SQVTM and CDR2 ANQGSEA. V shed 4 bases and J shed 5 bases, with 8 bases lying between them.

The chain uses TRBV19 and TRBJ1-1; D unresolved. This CDR3 has 16 amino acids. Trimming shortened V by 1 base and J by 3 bases, and 15 bases separated the two germline ends. Germline lookup yields CDR1 LNHDA and CDR2 SQIVND (reference sequence). CDR3 sequence reads: CASSIGGRTGDTEAFF. The CDR3 bases are TGTGCCAGTAGTATAGGGGGAAGGACCGGGGACACTGAAGCTTTCTTT.

This clone occurred once. The gene calls are TRBV27 and TRBJ2-7, with D perhaps TRBD1 (6 bases). The CDR3 runs to 15 residues. Germline CDR1 and CDR2: MNHEY and SMNVEV (reference sequence). The V end lost 0 bases, the J end lost 2 bases, and 11 bases lay between the germline ends. The DNA for the CDR3 is TGTGCCAGCAGTTTATCGCGTGGGGGCACCTACGAGCAGTACTTC. Translation: CASSLSRGGTYEQYF.

The rearrangement uses TRBV29-1 and TRBJ2-1; 10 nucleotides align to TRBD2. The J segment lost 0 bases and the V segment lost 0 bases, leaving 14 bases of the junction unmatched. Germline CDR1 reads SQVTM; CDR2 reads ANQGSEA. The CDR3 totals 20 residues. The CDR3, as DNA: TGCAGCGTTGAAGATCACTATTCGGCTAGCGGGAGCGGCTCCTACAATGAGCAGTTCTTC. Translated: CSVEDHYSASGSGSYNEQFF.

The chain is built from TRBV27 and TRBJ1-5; no clear D gene. Per germline, CDR1 MNHEY and CDR2 SMNVEV (reference sequence). CDR3 length: 14 amino acids. Trimming removed 5 bases at V and 0 bases at J, with 8 bases between. Here the CDR3 reads CASSPLNSNQPQHF. The CDR3 nucleotides are TGTGCCAGCAGTCCACTGAATAGCAATCAGCCCCAGCATTTT.

The chain is built from TRBV13 and TRBJ2-3; no definite D call. The CDR3 has 14 amino acids. Trimming shortened V by 0 bases and J by 1 base, and 5 bases separated the two germline ends. Germline V gives CDR1 PRHDT, CDR2 FYEKMQ (reference sequence). CDR3: CASSLGSGTDTQYF. As DNA, the CDR3 is TGTGCCAGCAGCTTAGGGTCAGGCACAGATACGCAGTATTTT.

The chain employs TRBV5-6 and TRBJ2-1; a weak D match, TRBD2 (5 bases). CDR3 size: 15 residues. Germline V gene lookup returns CDR1 SGHDT and CDR2 YYEEEE. V dropped 1 base and J dropped 3 bases, with 11 bases sitting between them. This chain's CDR3 is CASSLTSPFYNEQFF. CDR3 sequence (DNA): TGTGCCAGCAGCTTGACTAGTCCTTTCTACAATGAGCAGTTCTTC.

The chain combines TRBV5-4 with TRBJ2-3; 7 bases are shared with TRBD2. Losses at the gene ends were 3 bases for V and 6 bases for J; bases not matched to a gene: 1. Germline V lookup: CDR1 SGHNT, CDR2 YYREEE (reference sequence). The CDR3 is 12 residues long. The CDR3 sequence is CASSWEGDTQYF. The DNA of the CDR3 is TGTGCCAGCAGCTGGGAGGGGGATACGCAGTATTTT.

The sample holds one count of this clone. The chain uses TRBV13 and TRBJ2-7; perhaps TRBD1 as D (5 bases). Germline CDR1 and CDR2: PRHDT and FYEKMQ (reference sequence). Trimming stripped 3 bases from V and 3 bases from J, with 12 bases between. This CDR3 region has 14 residues. CDR3 nucleotide sequence: TGTGCCAGCAGCTTGGGGCAGAGAGACTACGAGCAGTACTTC. This encodes CASSLGQRDYEQYF.

The chain couples TRBV27 to TRBJ1-2; 10 bases fit TRBD1. The ends lost 9 bases at V and 5 bases at J; junction bases unmatched: 9. The CDR3 runs to 14 residues. CDR1 is MNHEY and CDR2 is SMNVEV in the germline V gene (reference sequence). The CDR3 here is CASKQEGQGYGYTF. In DNA, the CDR3 is TGTGCCAGTAAGCAAGAGGGACAGGGGTATGGCTACACCTTC.

The chain uses TRBV7-9 and TRBJ1-1, with D perhaps matching TRBD1 (5 bases). The CDR3 runs 12 residues. V was cut by 1 base and J by 6 bases, with 6 bases left in between. Germline V lookup: CDR1 SEHNR, CDR2 FQNEAQ (reference sequence). The CDR3 coding sequence is TGTGCCAGCAGCTTAGGGGGCGCTGAAGCTTTCTTT. Its protein is CASSLGGAEAFF.

V and J are TRBV7-9 and TRBJ2-7; no firm D call. CDR1 SEHNR and CDR2 FQNEAQ come from the germline V gene (reference sequence). There are 15 residues in the CDR3. The V and J ends lost 1 base and 3 bases respectively, with 13 bases between them. The CDR3 spells CASSLGTASYYEQYF. CDR3 nucleotides: TGTGCCAGCAGCTTAGGAACAGCCAGTTACTACGAGCAGTACTTC.

This clone was detected once. The gene calls are TRBV6-4 and TRBJ1-2, with 7 bases identical to TRBD1. V lost 0 bases and J lost 0; bases outside the gene matches: 10. The CDR3 consists of 18 residues. Germline CDR1 reads MRHNA; CDR2 reads SNTAGT. The CDR3 sequence is CASSDSFIRGDTNYGYTF. The CDR3 region has the DNA TGTGCCAGCAGTGACTCGTTCATCAGGGGGGACACTAACTATGGCTACACCTTC.

The DNA for the CDR3 is TGTGCCAGTAGTTGGTCCCTAGCGGGAGATTGGTATACGCAGTATTTT. This translates into CASSWSLAGDWYTQYF. The V call is TRBV19, the J call TRBJ2-3; 10 bases align to TRBD2. This CDR3 comprises 16 residues. Germline CDR1 and CDR2: LNHDA and SQIVND (reference sequence). The J segment lost 7 bases and the V segment lost 5 bases, leaving 12 bases of the junction unmatched.

CDR3 sequence (DNA): TGTGCCAGCAGGGTCGGGGAAAGCGACACCGGGGAGCTGTTTTTT. Translation gives CASRVGESDTGELFF. The V and J genes are TRBV6-6 and TRBJ2-2; D is perhaps TRBD2 (5 bases). This CDR3 is built from 15 residues. Trimming took off 6 bases at V and 3 bases at J, with 14 bases between the two ends. Germline-derived CDR1 and CDR2 are MNHNY and SVGAGI (reference sequence).

In DNA form, the CDR3 reads TGTGCCAGCAGCTTCCGGTGGACAGTGAACACCGGGGAGCTGTTTTTT. Its translation: CASSFRWTVNTGELFF. The V gene is TRBV5-8, the J gene TRBJ2-2; possible D gene TRBD1, 6 bases. The CDR3 length is 16 residues. V lost 2 bases and J 1 base, leaving 12 bases between the germline ends. CDR1 SGHTS and CDR2 YDEGEE come from the germline V gene.

This clone is a singleton in its sample. The V gene is TRBV9, the J gene TRBJ2-7; no firm D call. Per the germline V gene, CDR1 is SGDLS and CDR2 is YYNGEE. V was pared by 1 base and J by 6 bases, with 11 bases between. The length of the CDR3 is 13 residues. For the CDR3, the DNA is TGTGCCAGCAGCGTATCTTCTAGTCGCGAGCAGTACTTC. This sequence encodes CASSVSSSREQYF.

This rearrangement joins TRBV4-1 to TRBJ2-5; D unclear. The CDR3 extends over 14 amino acids. Germline V gene lookup returns CDR1 MGHRA and CDR2 YSYEKL. With 0 bases removed from V and 3 bases from J, the gap between germline ends came to 8 bases. CDR3 region: CASSQESLEETQYF. The CDR3, as DNA: TGCGCCAGCAGCCAAGAGTCCCTAGAAGAGACCCAGTACTTC.

The rearrangement uses TRBV6-5 and TRBJ1-1; a weak D match, TRBD1 (5 bases). Germline CDR1 reads MNHEY; CDR2 reads SVGAGI. CDR3 length: 12 residues. V shed 1 base and J shed 8 bases, with 8 bases lying between them. DNA of the CDR3: TGTGCCAGCAGTTACTTCCAGGGAGAAGCTTTCTTT. Its translation: CASSYFQGEAFF.

The rearrangement links TRBV7-9 to TRBJ2-1; TRBD1 matches 8 bases. This CDR3 is built from 15 residues. The junction had 7 bases not matched to a gene; V was cut back by 5 bases and J by 4 bases. The germline V gene has CDR1 SEHNR and CDR2 FQNEAQ (reference sequence). CDR3 sequence: CASSHRDRPYNEQFF. CDR3 in DNA: TGTGCCAGCAGCCACCGGGACAGGCCATACAATGAGCAGTTCTTC.

The chain joins TRBV19 to TRBJ2-1, with TRBD2 identical over 7 bases. Germline-derived CDR1 and CDR2 are LNHDA and SQIVND (reference sequence). The CDR3 spans 15 residues. The J segment lost 4 bases and the V segment lost 3 bases, leaving 6 bases of the junction unmatched. CDR3 in amino acids: CASSMFGGSYNEQFF. Written as DNA, the CDR3 is TGTGCCAGTAGTATGTTTGGCGGGAGTTACAATGAGCAGTTCTTC.

The chain links TRBV5-4 to TRBJ2-1; D perhaps matches TRBD2 (6 bases). Germline V gene lookup returns CDR1 SGHNT and CDR2 YYREEE (reference sequence). The CDR3 length is 13 residues. Trimming stripped 0 bases from V and 8 bases from J, with 9 bases between. The CDR3 DNA reads as TGTGCCAGCAGCTTGGTCCCGGGGGATGAGCAGTTCTTC. This sequence encodes CASSLVPGDEQFF.

V gene TRBV11-2 combines with J gene TRBJ1-2; D is unclear. CDR1 is SGHAT, CDR2 FQNNGV, per germline. With 5 bases removed from V and 3 bases from J, the gap between germline ends came to 10 bases. The CDR3 is made up of 13 amino acids. The CDR3 region is CASSLESYYGYTF. The CDR3 coding sequence is TGTGCCAGCAGCCTTGAGAGTTACTATGGCTACACCTTC.

CDR3 in amino acids: CASSVTSGGALNEQYF. CDR3 coding DNA: TGTGCCAGCAGCGTAACTAGCGGGGGGGCCTTAAACGAGCAGTACTTC. The J gene is TRBJ2-7, the V gene TRBV9, with TRBD2 matching over 13 bases. This CDR3 spans 16 amino acids. The J segment lost 5 bases and the V segment lost 1 base, leaving 6 bases of the junction unmatched. The germline gives CDR1 SGDLS, CDR2 YYNGEE.

The V and J genes are TRBV19 and TRBJ2-1, with 7 bases lining up with TRBD1. This CDR3 is built from 15 residues. The germline V gene has CDR1 LNHDA and CDR2 SQIVND (reference sequence). Unmatched junction bases numbered 6, after V lost 3 bases and J lost 4 bases. The CDR3 nucleotides are TGTGCCAGTAGTATGAGGACAGGACCTTACAATGAGCAGTTCTTC. Protein: CASSMRTGPYNEQFF.

This clone was recorded once. The chain combines TRBV7-9 with TRBJ1-1; D is possibly TRBD1 (6 bases). The CDR3 loop spans 15 amino acids. Germline CDR1 is SEHNR and CDR2 is FQNEAQ (reference sequence). Trimming removed 5 bases at V and 0 bases at J, with 13 bases between. The CDR3 here is CASSTHGGLNTEAFF. CDR3 DNA: TGTGCCAGCAGCACGCACGGGGGGCTGAACACTGAAGCTTTCTTT.

This clone was seen a single time. The chain has TRBV14 and TRBJ1-4; TRBD1 matches at 10 bases. Trimming took 3 bases from V and 5 from J; bases not matched to a gene: 6. The CDR3 is made up of 16 amino acids. From germline, CDR1 is SGHDN and CDR2 FVKESK. CDR3 sequence reads: CASSQGPGQGNEKLFF. DNA of the CDR3: TGTGCCAGCAGCCAGGGCCCGGGACAGGGGAATGAAAAACTGTTTTTT.

V gene TRBV4-1 combines with J gene TRBJ1-1; D might be TRBD1 (6 bases). Germline-derived CDR1 and CDR2 are MGHRA and YSYEKL. V shed 0 bases and J shed 1 base, with 12 bases lying between them. The CDR3 is made up of 16 amino acids. CDR3 nucleotides: TGCGCCAGCAGCCAAGATTCCGCGACAGGGAACACTGAAGCTTTCTTT. Translation gives CASSQDSATGNTEAFF.

The table lists this clone with a few counts. The chain links TRBV6-5 to TRBJ1-2, with TRBD1 matching 9 bases. This CDR3 comprises 14 residues. J was trimmed by 3 bases and V by 5 bases; bases with no gene match: 4. Per germline, CDR1 MNHEY and CDR2 SVGAGI. CDR3 in amino acids: CASSTDRGHYGYTF. CDR3 in DNA: TGTGCCAGCAGTACGGACAGGGGCCACTATGGCTACACCTTC.

This chain joins TRBV10-3 and TRBJ1-1; 11 bases agree with TRBD1. This CDR3 has 14 amino acids. CDR1 is ENHRY and CDR2 is SYGVKD in the germline V gene. V was pared by 10 bases and J by 3 bases, with 7 bases of the junction left unmatched. The CDR3 here is CATRTGGADTEAFF. The CDR3 nucleotides read TGTGCCACCCGGACAGGGGGCGCGGACACTGAAGCTTTCTTT.